These 22 T cell receptor beta chains were all obtained from the same sample, sequenced in a study of blood T cells in healthy people across ages. The authors ran a second PCR of about 7 to 12 cycles using a sample-barcoded 5' primer and a J-beta primer mix. TCRdb analysed the 5' RACE reads with MiXCR anew, one entry per CDR3 protein. The sample holds over a million distinct CDR3 sequences, approximately 25% seen once. This same sample was also part of a study on T cells of mothers and their children.

Sequencing was carried out using blood. Receptor source: a girl aged 2 to 10 in good health.

This clonotype has only a few counts. This chain links TRBV29-1 with TRBJ2-5; 8 bases align to TRBD2. The assigned J gene may be wrong: the sequence end matches TRBJ2-7 better. CDR1 SQVTM and CDR2 ANQGSEA come from the germline V gene. The CDR3 sequence is 14 residues long. CDR3 loop: CSVEVAGFVYEQYF. CDR3 DNA sequence: TGCAGCGTTGAGGTAGCGGGGTTTGTTTACGAGCAGTACTTC.

This sequence joins TRBV4-1 and TRBJ2-5; a possible D gene is TRBD2 (6 bases). The J call may be in error: the DNA end matches TRBJ2-1 better. The germline V gene encodes CDR1 MGHRA and CDR2 YSYEKL. The CDR3 has 12 amino acids. The CDR3 sequence is CASSQIGGEQFF. CDR3 DNA: TGCGCCAGCAGCCAAATCGGGGGTGAGCAGTTCTTC.

The gene calls are TRBV12-3 or TRBV12-4 and TRBJ2-7; a possible D gene is TRBD2 (5 bases). Trimming shortened V by 5 bases and J by 2 bases, and 13 bases separated the two germline ends. This CDR3 comprises 14 residues. CDR3 residues: CASSPGKTPYEQYF. The CDR3 coding sequence is TGTGCCAGCAGTCCCGGGAAGACACCCTACGAGCAGTACTTC.

The chain joins TRBV5-1 to TRBJ2-5; 9 bases are a match to TRBD2. CDR1 SGHRS and CDR2 YFSETQ come from the germline V gene. The CDR3 spans 13 residues. V gave up 3 bases and J gave up 5 bases; unmatched junction bases: 2. CDR3 in DNA: TGCGCCAGCAGCTACCTAGCGGGGGAGACCCAGTACTTC. Translating it yields CASSYLAGETQYF.

J is TRBJ2-7 and V is TRBV29-1; D might be TRBD2 (6 bases). Trimming stripped 4 bases from V and 2 bases from J, with 15 bases between. The CDR3 covers 14 residues. In germline, CDR1 is SQVTM, CDR2 ANQGSEA. CDR3 DNA: TGCAGCGTTGGTCCCCGGGACTCTGCCTACGAGCAGTACTTC. The encoded protein is CSVGPRDSAYEQYF.

This clonotype was counted a few times. The J gene is TRBJ2-5, the V gene TRBV20-1; D is undetermined. Germline CDR1 reads DFQATT; CDR2 reads SNEGSKA (reference sequence). The CDR3 totals 12 residues. The ends were cut back, 3 bases at V and 3 bases at J, with 8 bases in the middle. CDR3 in amino acids: CSAREGKETQYF. CDR3 bases: TGCAGTGCTAGGGAAGGGAAAGAGACCCAGTACTTC.

Turning to this clonotype: It is unclear where the CDR3 begins or ends on the DNA, so no DNA is shown, and the CDR3 is as TCRdb lists it. This sequence joins TRBV12-3 or TRBV12-4 and TRBJ2-1. Inclusive of both ends, the CDR3 amounts to 15 amino acids. CDR3 in amino acids: CASSSSISYRNEQFF.

The chain recombines TRBV12-3 or TRBV12-4 with TRBJ2-5, with 7 bases fitting TRBD2. The closer fit of TRBJ2-1 to the DNA end suggests the J call may be wrong. CDR3 size: 13 residues. Here the CDR3 DNA reads TGTGCCAGCAGATACGGGGGGAACAATGAGCAGTTCTTC. It codes for CASRYGGNNEQFF.

This clonotype has more than one count but fewer than ten. The rearrangement uses TRBV5-1 and TRBJ1-2, with D possibly being TRBD1 (6 bases). Germline CDR1 reads SGHRS; CDR2 reads YFSETQ. V was trimmed by 4 bases and J by 2 bases, leaving 12 bases between them. This CDR3 comprises 14 residues. CDR3 DNA sequence: TGCGCCAGCAGCCCGGACAGCAGCAACTATGGCTACACCTTC. This translates into CASSPDSSNYGYTF.

The CDR3: CASTEGGGAWNTEAFF. For the CDR3, the DNA is TGTGCCAGCACCGAAGGGGGGGGCGCGTGGAACACTGAAGCTTTCTTT. The V and J genes are TRBV28 and TRBJ1-1; TRBD1 is a possible D gene (6 bases). The germline V gene encodes CDR1 MDHEN and CDR2 SYDVKM. V gave up 7 bases and J gave up 1 base, with 19 bases separating them. This CDR3 has 16 residues.

This chain uses TRBV25-1 with TRBJ2-2; perhaps TRBD1 as D (5 bases). The CDR3 contains 15 residues. Between the trimmed V and J ends, which lost 3 bases and 4 bases, there was a span of 12 bases. The germline V gene has CDR1 MGHDK and CDR2 SYGVNS. CDR3 DNA sequence: TGTGCCAGCAGTGAGACCATACAGGCCACCGGGGAGCTGTTTTTT. The encoded protein is CASSETIQATGELFF.

The chain has TRBV12-3 or TRBV12-4 and TRBJ2-5; 10 bases are a match to TRBD2. The CDR3 loop spans 16 amino acids. V lost 1 base to trimming and J lost 5 bases; unmatched junction nucleotides: 7. The CDR3, as DNA: TGTGCCAGCAGTTTAGTAGCGGGAGGTGTTGTGGAGACCCAGTACTTC. Translation gives CASSLVAGGVVETQYF.

This chain uses TRBV5-1 with TRBJ1-2; weak D call: TRBD1 (6 bases). Deletions cut 4 bases from V and 8 bases from J, with 12 bases between. CDR3 length: 12 amino acids. The germline V gene has CDR1 SGHRS and CDR2 YFSETQ. CDR3 sequence reads: CASSGDGGGYTF. DNA of the CDR3: TGCGCCAGCAGCGGAGACGGGGGCGGCTACACCTTC.

Only a few counts were recorded for this clonotype. The genes are TRBV20-1 and TRBJ2-7; unclear D gene. The ends were cut back, 3 bases at V and 3 bases at J, with 18 bases in the middle. The CDR3 runs 15 residues. Germline CDR1 is DFQATT and CDR2 is SNEGSKA (reference sequence). DNA for the CDR3: TGCAGTGCTAGCCCCTCACTTATGTCGGACTACGAGCAGTACTTC. It is translated as CSASPSLMSDYEQYF.

A few counts support this clonotype. The genes are TRBV6-6 and TRBJ1-3; 8 nucleotides match TRBD1. The CDR3 has 15 residues. Germline lookup yields CDR1 MNHNY and CDR2 SVGAGI (reference sequence). V shed 10 bases and J 3 bases; nucleotides not matched to a gene: 11. The CDR3 DNA reads TGTGCCACCGGGGGGGGACAGGCAGGTGGAAACACCATATATTTT. Protein: CATGGGQAGGNTIYF.

This clonotype has more than one count but fewer than ten. This rearrangement joins TRBV4-1 to TRBJ2-5; 12 positions agree with TRBD2. With 3 bases clipped from V and 2 bases from J, the junction kept 7 bases outside the gene matches. Looked up from germline, CDR1 is MGHRA and CDR2 is YSYEKL. CDR3 length: 17 residues. Written as DNA, the CDR3 is TGCGCCAGCAGCCAGATCGGAGGACTAGCGGGGCAAGAGACCCAGTACTTC. This codes for CASSQIGGLAGQETQYF.

J is TRBJ2-3 and V is TRBV7-2; TRBD2 might be the D (6 bases). V lost 6 bases, J lost 2 bases, and 15 bases lay in between. Germline-derived CDR1 and CDR2 are SGHTA and FQGNSA. The CDR3 sequence is 15 residues long. The CDR3 sequence is CASRGSGSLTDTQYF. CDR3 coding DNA: TGTGCCAGCAGGGGTAGCGGATCCCTCACAGATACGCAGTATTTT.

This clonotype has more than one count but fewer than ten. The chain employs TRBV12-3 or TRBV12-4 and TRBJ2-5; 7 bases match TRBD1. The V gene end was trimmed by 4 bases and the J gene end by 0 bases; junction bases not matched to a gene: 2. The CDR3 length is 14 residues. For the CDR3, the DNA is TGTGCCAGCAGTTCCGGACAGGACCAAGAGACCCAGTACTTC. Its protein product is CASSSGQDQETQYF.

Ten or more counts support this clonotype. This chain links TRBV9 with TRBJ2-7; 8 bases are a match to TRBD1. Germline V gene sequence: CDR1 SGDLS, CDR2 YYNGEE. V gave up 4 bases and J gave up 2 bases; unmatched junction bases: 5. The length of the CDR3 is 14 residues. The CDR3 DNA reads TGTGCCAGCAGCCCTGGACAGGGCCCCTACGAGCAGTACTTC. It codes for CASSPGQGPYEQYF.

V gene TRBV7-2 combines with J gene TRBJ2-5; 8 bases fit TRBD2. The germline V gene has CDR1 SGHTA and CDR2 FQGNSA. With 5 bases clipped from V and 1 base from J, the junction kept 9 bases outside the gene matches. CDR3 size: 16 residues. CDR3 protein: CASSHVNSGIQETQYF. The CDR3 DNA is TGTGCCAGCAGCCATGTTAATAGCGGGATCCAAGAGACCCAGTACTTC. The variable domain in full, completed from reference TRBV7-2 and TRBJ2-5, reads GAGVSQSPSNKVTEKGKDVELRCDPISGHTALYWYRQSLGQGLEFLIYFQGNSAPDKSGLPSDRFSAERTGGSVSTLTIQRTQQEDSAVYLCASSHVNSGIQETQYFGPGTRLLVL.

The CDR3 DNA sequence: TGTGCCAGCAGCGGATCCGGGAGAGAGACCCAGTACTTC. It translates to CASSGSGRETQYF. The genes are TRBV7-9 and TRBJ2-5; D perhaps matches TRBD2 (6 bases). Trimming took 5 bases from V and 4 from J, leaving 11 bases between them. In germline, CDR1 is SEHNR, CDR2 FQNEAQ (reference sequence). This CDR3 contains 13 residues.

The chain is built from TRBV13 and TRBJ2-3; 8 positions agree with TRBD2. The CDR3 has 19 residues. Germline CDR1 and CDR2: PRHDT and FYEKMQ (reference sequence). V was pared by 6 bases and J by 6 bases, with 23 bases of the junction left unmatched. This CDR3 reads CASSSAYHIAGWGPDTQYF. CDR3 bases: TGTGCCAGCAGTTCTGCCTACCACATAGCGGGGTGGGGCCCCGATACGCAGTATTTT.